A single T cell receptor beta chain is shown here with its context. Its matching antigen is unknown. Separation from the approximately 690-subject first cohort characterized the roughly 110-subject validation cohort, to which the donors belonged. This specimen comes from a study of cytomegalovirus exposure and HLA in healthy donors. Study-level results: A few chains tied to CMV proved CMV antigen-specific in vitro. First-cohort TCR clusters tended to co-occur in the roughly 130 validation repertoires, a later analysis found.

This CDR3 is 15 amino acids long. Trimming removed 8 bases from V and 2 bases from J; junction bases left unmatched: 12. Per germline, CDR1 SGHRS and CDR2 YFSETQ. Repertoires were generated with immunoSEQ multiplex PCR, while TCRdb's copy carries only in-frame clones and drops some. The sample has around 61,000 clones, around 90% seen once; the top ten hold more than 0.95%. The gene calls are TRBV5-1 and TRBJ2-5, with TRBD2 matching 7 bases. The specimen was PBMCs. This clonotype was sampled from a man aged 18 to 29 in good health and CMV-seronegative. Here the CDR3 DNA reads TGCGCCAGTACTCCCGGGACTACCTTTCAAGAGACCCAGTACTTC. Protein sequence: CASTPGTTFQETQYF.